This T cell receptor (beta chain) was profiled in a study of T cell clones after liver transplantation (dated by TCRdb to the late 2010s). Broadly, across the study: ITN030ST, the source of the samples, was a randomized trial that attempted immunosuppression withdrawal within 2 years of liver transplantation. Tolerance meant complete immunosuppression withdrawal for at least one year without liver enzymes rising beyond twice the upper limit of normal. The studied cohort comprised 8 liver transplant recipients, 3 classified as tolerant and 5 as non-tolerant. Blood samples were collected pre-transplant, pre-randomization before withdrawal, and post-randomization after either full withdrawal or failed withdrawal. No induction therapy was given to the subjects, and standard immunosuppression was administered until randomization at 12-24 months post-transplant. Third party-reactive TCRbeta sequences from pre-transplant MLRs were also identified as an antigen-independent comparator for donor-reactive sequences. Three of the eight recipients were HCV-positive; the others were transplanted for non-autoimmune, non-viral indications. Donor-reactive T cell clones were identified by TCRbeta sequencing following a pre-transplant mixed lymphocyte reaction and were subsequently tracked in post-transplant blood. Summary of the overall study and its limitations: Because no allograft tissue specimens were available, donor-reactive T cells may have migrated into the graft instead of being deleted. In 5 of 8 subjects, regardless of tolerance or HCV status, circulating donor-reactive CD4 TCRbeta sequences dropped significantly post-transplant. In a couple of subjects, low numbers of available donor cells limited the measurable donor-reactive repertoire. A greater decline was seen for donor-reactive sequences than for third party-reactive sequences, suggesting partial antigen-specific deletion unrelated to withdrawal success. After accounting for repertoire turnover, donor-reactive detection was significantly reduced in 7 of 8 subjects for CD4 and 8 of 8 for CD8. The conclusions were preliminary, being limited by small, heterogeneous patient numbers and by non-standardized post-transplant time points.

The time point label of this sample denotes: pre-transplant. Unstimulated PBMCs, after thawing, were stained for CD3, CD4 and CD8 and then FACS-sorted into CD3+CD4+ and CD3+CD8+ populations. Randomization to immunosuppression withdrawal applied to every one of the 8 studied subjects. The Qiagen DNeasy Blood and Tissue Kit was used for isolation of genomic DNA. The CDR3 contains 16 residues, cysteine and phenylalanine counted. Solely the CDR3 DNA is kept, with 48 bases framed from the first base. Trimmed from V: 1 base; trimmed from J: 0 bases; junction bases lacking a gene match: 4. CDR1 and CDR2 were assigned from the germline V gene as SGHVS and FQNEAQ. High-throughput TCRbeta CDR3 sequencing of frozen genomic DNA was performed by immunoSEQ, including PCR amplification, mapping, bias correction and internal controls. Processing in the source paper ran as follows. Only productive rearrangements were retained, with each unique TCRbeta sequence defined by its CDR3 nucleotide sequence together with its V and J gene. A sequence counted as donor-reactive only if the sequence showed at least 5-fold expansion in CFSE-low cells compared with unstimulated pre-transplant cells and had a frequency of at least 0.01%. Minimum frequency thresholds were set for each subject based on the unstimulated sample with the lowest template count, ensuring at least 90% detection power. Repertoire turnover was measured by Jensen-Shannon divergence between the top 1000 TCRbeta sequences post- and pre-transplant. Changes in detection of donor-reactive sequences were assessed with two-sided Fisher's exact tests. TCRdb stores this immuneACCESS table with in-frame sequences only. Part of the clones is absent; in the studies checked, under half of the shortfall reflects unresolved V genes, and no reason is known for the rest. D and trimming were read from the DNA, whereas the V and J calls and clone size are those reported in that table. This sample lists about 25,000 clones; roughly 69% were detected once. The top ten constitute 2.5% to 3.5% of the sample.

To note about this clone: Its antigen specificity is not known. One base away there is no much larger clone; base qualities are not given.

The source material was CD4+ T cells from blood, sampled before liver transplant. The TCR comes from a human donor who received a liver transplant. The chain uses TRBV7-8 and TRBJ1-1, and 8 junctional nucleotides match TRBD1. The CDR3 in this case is CASSLGQGTLNTEAFF. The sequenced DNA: TGTGCCAGCAGCTTAGGACAGGGGACCTTGAACACTGAAGCTTTCTTT.